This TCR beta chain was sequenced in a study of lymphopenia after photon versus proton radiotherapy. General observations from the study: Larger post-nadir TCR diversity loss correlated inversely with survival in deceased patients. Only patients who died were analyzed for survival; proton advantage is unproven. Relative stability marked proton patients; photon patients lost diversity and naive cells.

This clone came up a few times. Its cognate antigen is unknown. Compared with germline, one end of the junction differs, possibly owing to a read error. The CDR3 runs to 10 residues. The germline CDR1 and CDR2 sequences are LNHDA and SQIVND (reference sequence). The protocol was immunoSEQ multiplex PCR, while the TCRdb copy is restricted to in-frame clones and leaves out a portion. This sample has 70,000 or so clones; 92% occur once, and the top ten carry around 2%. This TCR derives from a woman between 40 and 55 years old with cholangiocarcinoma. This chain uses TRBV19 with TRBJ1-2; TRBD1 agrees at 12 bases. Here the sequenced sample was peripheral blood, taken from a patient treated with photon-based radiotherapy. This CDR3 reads CASGTGGEEF. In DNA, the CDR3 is TGTGCCAGCGGGACAGGGGGCGAAGAATTC.